One TCR beta chain is described in this entry. Its cognate antigen is unknown. This specimen belongs to a study of blood T cells in healthy people across ages. Study-wide findings and caveats: Lack of knowledge of donor CMV status possibly confounded expanded clonotype changes. Observed TCR beta diversity per million T cells went down as age went up. This fall followed a roughly linear course with age. A conclusive naive versus antigen-experienced comparison was prevented by the unsorted PBMCs.

The CDR3 has 14 amino acids. CDR1 and CDR2 (germline): KGHDR, SFDVKD. Next came a second PCR, run for about 6 to 11 cycles, which used a sample-barcoded 5' primer along with a J-beta primer mix. TCRdb re-derived calls from the 5' RACE reads in MiXCR, one entry per CDR3 protein. The sample carries hundreds of thousands of distinct CDR3 sequences, approximately 60% recorded once. V gene TRBV24-1 combines with J gene TRBJ2-4, with a tentative D call TRBD2 (6 bases). The DNA end lines up better with TRBJ2-5; the J call may be wrong. The clonotype comes from a man aged 40-55 years in good health. The sequencing sample was made of blood. The CDR3, as DNA: TGTGCCACCAGTGACACGGGGGATGTGAAGACCCAGTACTTC. Translating gives CATSDTGDVKTQYF.